These T cell receptor beta chains were read from a single sample in a study of shared clonotypes between healthy human individuals. Sequencing was performed with immunoSEQ multiplex PCR; in TCRdb, only in-frame clones are kept and a portion is missing. The table shows hundreds of thousands of clones, with approximately 95% occurring only once. Material for sequencing was naive CD8+ T cells sorted from blood. Receptor source: a woman aged 25-40 years in good health. Both conserved end residues are part of each CDR3. Fields, in order: V gene, J gene, D gene, clone size, CDR3 protein, CDR3 DNA. A D gene is named only where the DNA matches it firmly. Expanded clones are given a class, and other clones once, few, many or no size at all.

v_gene: TRBV7-2
j_gene: TRBJ2-7
d_gene: TRBD2
abundance: -
CDR3aa: CASSLNGIAGEFGYEQYF
CDR3nt: TGTGCCAGCAGCTTAAACGGGATAGCGGGAGAATTCGGCTACGAGCAGTACTTC

v_gene: TRBV6-6
j_gene: TRBJ2-1
d_gene: -
abundance: -
CDR3aa: CASSYAGSSYNEQFF
CDR3nt: TGTGCCAGCAGTTACGCGGGGTCCTCCTACAATGAGCAGTTCTTC

v_gene: TRBV2
j_gene: TRBJ2-5
d_gene: -
abundance: -
CDR3aa: CASSAWQVQETQYF
CDR3nt: TGTGCCAGCAGTGCGTGGCAGGTTCAAGAGACCCAGTACTTC

v_gene: TRBV5-4
j_gene: TRBJ2-7
d_gene: TRBD2
abundance: -
CDR3aa: CASSRPGGPNYEQYF
CDR3nt: TGTGCCAGCAGCCGCCCGGGAGGGCCCAACTACGAGCAGTACTTC

v_gene: TRBV27
j_gene: TRBJ2-7
d_gene: -
abundance: -
CDR3aa: CASSIFRGGEQYF
CDR3nt: TGTGCCAGCAGTATATTTAGGGGTGGCGAGCAGTACTTC

v_gene: TRBV7-9
j_gene: TRBJ2-1
d_gene: -
abundance: -
CDR3aa: CASSTSDGHNEQFF
CDR3nt: TGTGCCAGCAGCACATCCGACGGACACAATGAGCAGTTCTTC

v_gene: TRBV28
j_gene: TRBJ1-1
d_gene: -
abundance: -
CDR3aa: CASSLLLGQPEAFF
CDR3nt: TGTGCCAGCAGTTTATTGTTGGGACAACCTGAAGCTTTCTTT

v_gene: TRBV7-6
j_gene: TRBJ1-2
d_gene: -
abundance: -
CDR3aa: CASSLGGFGATWRGYTF
CDR3nt: TGTGCCAGCAGCTTAGGGGGCTTTGGCGCTACCTGGCGAGGCTACACCTTC

v_gene: TRBV5-5
j_gene: TRBJ2-1
d_gene: -
abundance: -
CDR3aa: CASSFLADNEQFF
CDR3nt: TGTGCCAGCAGCTTCTTGGCGGACAATGAGCAGTTCTTC

v_gene: TRBV13
j_gene: TRBJ2-3
d_gene: TRBD2
abundance: -
CDR3aa: CASSSGPFGTSGSWSTDTQYF
CDR3nt: TGTGCCAGCAGCTCCGGACCCTTCGGGACTAGCGGGAGTTGGAGCACAGATACGCAGTATTTT

v_gene: TRBV2
j_gene: TRBJ2-7
d_gene: -
abundance: -
CDR3aa: CASRSIYEQYF
CDR3nt: TGTGCCAGCAGGAGTATCTACGAGCAGTACTTC

v_gene: TRBV28
j_gene: TRBJ1-1
d_gene: -
abundance: -
CDR3aa: CASNLLRGSTEAFF
CDR3nt: TGTGCCAGCAACCTTCTCAGGGGATCCACTGAAGCTTTCTTT

v_gene: TRBV10-2
j_gene: TRBJ1-2
d_gene: -
abundance: -
CDR3aa: CASSEWDNYGYTF
CDR3nt: TGCGCCAGCAGTGAGTGGGATAACTATGGCTACACCTTC

v_gene: TRBV7-9
j_gene: TRBJ1-2
d_gene: TRBD1
abundance: -
CDR3aa: CASSPPTGSHGYTF
CDR3nt: TGTGCCAGCAGCCCTCCGACAGGGTCTCATGGCTACACCTTC

v_gene: TRBV4-1
j_gene: TRBJ1-1
d_gene: -
abundance: -
CDR3aa: CASSHLQGLNTEAFF
CDR3nt: TGCGCCAGCAGCCACTTACAGGGACTGAACACTGAAGCTTTCTTT

v_gene: TRBV28
j_gene: TRBJ2-7
d_gene: -
abundance: -
CDR3aa: CASSLSIYEQYF
CDR3nt: TGTGCCAGCAGTTTGAGTATCTACGAGCAGTACTTC

v_gene: TRBV5-1
j_gene: TRBJ2-2
d_gene: TRBD1
abundance: -
CDR3aa: CASSGGRQGNTGELFF
CDR3nt: TGCGCCAGCAGCGGGGGCCGACAGGGGAATACCGGGGAGCTGTTTTTT

v_gene: TRBV4-1
j_gene: TRBJ2-5
d_gene: -
abundance: -
CDR3aa: CASSQDGQQVRETQYF
CDR3nt: TGCGCCAGCAGCCAAGATGGCCAGCAGGTCCGAGAGACCCAGTACTTC

v_gene: TRBV7-9
j_gene: TRBJ2-3
d_gene: -
abundance: -
CDR3aa: CASSSTNTQYF
CDR3nt: TGTGCCAGCAGCTCTACAAATACGCAGTATTTT

v_gene: TRBV7-9
j_gene: TRBJ2-1
d_gene: -
abundance: -
CDR3aa: CASSPPGPEQFF
CDR3nt: TGTGCCAGCAGCCCTCCCGGACCTGAGCAGTTCTTC

v_gene: TRBV29-1
j_gene: TRBJ2-7
d_gene: -
abundance: once
CDR3aa: CSVEGGTTYEQYF
CDR3nt: TGCAGCGTGGAGGGGGGGACTACCTACGAGCAGTACTTC

v_gene: TRBV4-1
j_gene: TRBJ2-1
d_gene: TRBD2
abundance: -
CDR3aa: CASSQILAGGPNEQFF
CDR3nt: TGCGCCAGCAGCCAGATACTAGCGGGAGGGCCAAATGAGCAGTTCTTC

v_gene: TRBV7-2
j_gene: TRBJ2-1
d_gene: -
abundance: once
CDR3aa: CASSLQGRHNEQFF
CDR3nt: TGTGCCAGCAGCTTACAGGGACGACACAATGAGCAGTTCTTC

v_gene: TRBV15
j_gene: TRBJ1-5
d_gene: -
abundance: -
CDR3aa: CATRDGGSGQPQHF
CDR3nt: TGTGCCACCAGGGACGGGGGTTCGGGTCAGCCCCAGCATTTT

v_gene: TRBV27
j_gene: TRBJ2-7
d_gene: -
abundance: -
CDR3aa: CASSTYPGTESYEQYF
CDR3nt: TGTGCCAGCAGTACGTACCCCGGGACGGAATCCTACGAGCAGTACTTC

v_gene: TRBV28
j_gene: TRBJ1-2
d_gene: -
abundance: -
CDR3aa: CASSFSPRDYGYTF
CDR3nt: TGTGCCAGCAGTTTCAGTCCTCGGGACTATGGCTACACCTTC

v_gene: TRBV27
j_gene: TRBJ2-5
d_gene: -
abundance: once
CDR3aa: CASSLTGSSSLYF
CDR3nt: TGTGCCAGCAGTCTGACAGGTAGCTCCAGTCTGTACTTC

v_gene: TRBV4-1
j_gene: TRBJ2-7
d_gene: TRBD2
abundance: -
CDR3aa: CASSTSLAGSYEQYF
CDR3nt: TGCGCCAGCAGCACCTCTCTAGCGGGATCCTACGAGCAGTACTTC

v_gene: TRBV11-2
j_gene: TRBJ2-7
d_gene: TRBD1
abundance: -
CDR3aa: CASSFTTGGEQYF
CDR3nt: TGTGCCAGCAGCTTCACCACAGGGGGAGAGCAGTACTTC